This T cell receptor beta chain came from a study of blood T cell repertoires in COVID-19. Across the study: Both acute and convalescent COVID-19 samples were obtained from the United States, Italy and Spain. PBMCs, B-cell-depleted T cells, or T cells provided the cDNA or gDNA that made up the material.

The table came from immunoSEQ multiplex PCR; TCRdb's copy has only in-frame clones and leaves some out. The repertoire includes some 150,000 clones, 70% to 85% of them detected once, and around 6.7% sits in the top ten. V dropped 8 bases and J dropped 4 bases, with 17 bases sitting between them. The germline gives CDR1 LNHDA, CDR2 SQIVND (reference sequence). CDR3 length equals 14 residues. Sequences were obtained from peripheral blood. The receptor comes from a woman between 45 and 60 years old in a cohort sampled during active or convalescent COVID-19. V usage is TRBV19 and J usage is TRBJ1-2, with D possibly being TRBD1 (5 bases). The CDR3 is CASGPRGGSYGYTF. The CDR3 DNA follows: TGTGCCAGTGGACCTCGGGGGGGGAGCTATGGCTACACCTTC.